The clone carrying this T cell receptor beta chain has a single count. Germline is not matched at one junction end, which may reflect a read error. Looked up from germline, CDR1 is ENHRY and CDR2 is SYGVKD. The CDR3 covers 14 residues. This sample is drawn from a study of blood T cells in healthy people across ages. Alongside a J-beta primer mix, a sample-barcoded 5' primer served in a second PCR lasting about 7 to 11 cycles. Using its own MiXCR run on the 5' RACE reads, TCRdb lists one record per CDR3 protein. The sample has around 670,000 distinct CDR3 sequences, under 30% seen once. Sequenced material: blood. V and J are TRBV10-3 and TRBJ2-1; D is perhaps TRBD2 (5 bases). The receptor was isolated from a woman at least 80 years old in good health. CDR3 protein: CAIRELGAYYEQFF. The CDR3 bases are TGTGCCATCAGGGAGTTGGGAGCCTACTACGAGCAGTTCTTC.